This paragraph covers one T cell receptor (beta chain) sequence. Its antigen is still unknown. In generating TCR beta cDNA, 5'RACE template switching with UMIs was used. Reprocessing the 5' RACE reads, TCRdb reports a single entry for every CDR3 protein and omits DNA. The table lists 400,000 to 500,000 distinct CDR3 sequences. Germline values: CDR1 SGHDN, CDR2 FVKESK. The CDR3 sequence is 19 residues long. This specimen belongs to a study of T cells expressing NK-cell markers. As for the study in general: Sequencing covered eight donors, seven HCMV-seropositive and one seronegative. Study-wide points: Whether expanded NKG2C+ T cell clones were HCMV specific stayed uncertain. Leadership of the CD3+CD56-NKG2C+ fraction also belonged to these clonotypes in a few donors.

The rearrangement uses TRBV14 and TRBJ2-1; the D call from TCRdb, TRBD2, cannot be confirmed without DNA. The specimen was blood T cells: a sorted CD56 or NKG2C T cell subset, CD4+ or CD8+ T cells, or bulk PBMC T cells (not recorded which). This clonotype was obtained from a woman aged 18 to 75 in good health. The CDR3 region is CASSQDSIGASATYNEQFF.